This T cell receptor beta chain stems from a study of neurological immune-mediated disorders. One entry per CDR3 protein results from TCRdb running MiXCR on the 5' RACE reads. The data show 20,000 to 25,000 distinct CDR3 sequences, around 15% seen once. Sorted libraries were derived from about a million CD4+ or CD8+ T cells. Germline CDR1 and CDR2: SGHRS and YFSETQ. This CDR3 contains 14 residues. J was trimmed by 6 bases and V by 4 bases; bases with no gene match: 4. The genes are TRBV5-1 and TRBJ2-1; 10 nucleotides line up with TRBD2. The sequence was collected from a woman aged 18 to 35 with multiple sclerosis. Sequenced input: CD8+ T cells from blood. The CDR3 coding sequence is TGCGCCAGCAGCGAGGGACTAGCGATCAATGAGCAGTTCTTC. It specifies CASSEGLAINEQFF.